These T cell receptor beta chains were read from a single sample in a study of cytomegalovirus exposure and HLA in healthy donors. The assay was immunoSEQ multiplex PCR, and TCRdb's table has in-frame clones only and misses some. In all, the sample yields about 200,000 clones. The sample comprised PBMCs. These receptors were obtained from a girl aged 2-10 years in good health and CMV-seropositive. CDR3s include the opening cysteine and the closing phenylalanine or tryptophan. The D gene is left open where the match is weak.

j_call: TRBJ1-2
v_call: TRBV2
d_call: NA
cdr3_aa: CASSEDYGVGGYTF
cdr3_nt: TGTGCCAGCAGTGAGGATTACGGGGTAGGTGGCTACACCTTC

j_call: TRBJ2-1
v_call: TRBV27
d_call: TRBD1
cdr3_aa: CASSSFGTAQGEQFF
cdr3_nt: TGTGCCAGCAGTTCTTTCGGGACAGCACAAGGTGAGCAGTTCTTC

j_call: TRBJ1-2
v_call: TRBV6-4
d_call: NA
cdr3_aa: CASSETEPDLTGYTF
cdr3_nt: TGTGCCAGCAGTGAAACAGAGCCGGATCTCACCGGCTACACCTTC

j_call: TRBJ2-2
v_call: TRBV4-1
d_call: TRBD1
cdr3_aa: CASSQALLQGAIMTGELFF
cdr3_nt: TGCGCCAGCAGCCAAGCACTTTTACAGGGGGCAATAATGACCGGGGAGCTGTTTTTT

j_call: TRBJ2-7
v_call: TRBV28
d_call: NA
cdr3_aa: CASSTRQPSYEQYF
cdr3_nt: TGTGCCAGCAGCACGCGACAGCCTTCCTACGAGCAGTACTTC

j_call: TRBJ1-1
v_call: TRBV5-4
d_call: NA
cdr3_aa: CASSLTGLTEAFF
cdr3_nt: TGTGCCAGCAGCTTGACAGGGCTCACTGAAGCTTTCTTT

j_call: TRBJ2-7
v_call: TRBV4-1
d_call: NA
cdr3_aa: CASSQSGFFSYEQYF
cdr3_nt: TGCGCCAGCAGCCAGTCGGGATTTTTCTCCTACGAGCAGTACTTC

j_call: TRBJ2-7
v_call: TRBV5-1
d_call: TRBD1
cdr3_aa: CASSLTGEESYEQYF
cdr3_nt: TGCGCCAGCAGCTTGACAGGGGAAGAAAGTTACGAGCAGTACTTC

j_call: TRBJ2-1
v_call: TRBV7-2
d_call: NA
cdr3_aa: CASSLVTSNEQFF
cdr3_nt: TGTGCCAGCAGCTTAGTGACTAGCAATGAGCAGTTCTTC

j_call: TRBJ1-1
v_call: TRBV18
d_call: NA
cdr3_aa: CASSPQQTNTEAFF
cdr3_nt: TGTGCCAGCTCACCTCAACAGACCAACACTGAAGCTTTCTTT

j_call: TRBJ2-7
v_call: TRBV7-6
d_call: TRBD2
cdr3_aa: CASSSAWTSGSYYEQYF
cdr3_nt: TGTGCCAGCAGCTCTGCTTGGACTAGCGGGTCTTACTACGAGCAGTACTTC

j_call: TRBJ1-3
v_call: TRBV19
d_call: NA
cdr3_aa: CASSAQRGNTIYF
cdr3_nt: TGTGCCAGTAGCGCCCAGAGGGGAAACACCATATATTTT

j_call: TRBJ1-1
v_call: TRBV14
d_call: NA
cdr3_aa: CASSLQGRSVTFF
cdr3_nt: TGTGCCAGCAGCCTACAGGGACGGTCTGTAACTTTCTTT

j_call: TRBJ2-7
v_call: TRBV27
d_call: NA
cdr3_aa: CASRKQGIRHYEQYF
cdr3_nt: TGTGCCAGCAGGAAACAGGGAATCCGACACTACGAGCAGTACTTC

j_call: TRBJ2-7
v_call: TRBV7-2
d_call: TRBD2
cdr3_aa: CASSAWTGLAEDEQYF
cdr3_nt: TGTGCCAGCAGCGCCTGGACGGGACTAGCGGAGGACGAGCAGTACTTC

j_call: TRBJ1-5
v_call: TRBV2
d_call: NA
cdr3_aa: CASQTRGNDQPQHF
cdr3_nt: TGTGCCAGCCAAACCCGGGGAAATGATCAGCCCCAGCATTTT